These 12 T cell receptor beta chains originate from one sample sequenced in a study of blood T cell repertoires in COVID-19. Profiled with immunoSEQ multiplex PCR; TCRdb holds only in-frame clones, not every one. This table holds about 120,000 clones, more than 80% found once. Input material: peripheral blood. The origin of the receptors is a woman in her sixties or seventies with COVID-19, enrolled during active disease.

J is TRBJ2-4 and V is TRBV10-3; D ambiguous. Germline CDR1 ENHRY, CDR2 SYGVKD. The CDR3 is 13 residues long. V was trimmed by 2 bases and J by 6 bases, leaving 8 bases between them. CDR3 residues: CAISEEQPNIQYF. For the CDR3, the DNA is TGTGCCATCAGTGAGGAACAGCCAAACATTCAGTACTTC.

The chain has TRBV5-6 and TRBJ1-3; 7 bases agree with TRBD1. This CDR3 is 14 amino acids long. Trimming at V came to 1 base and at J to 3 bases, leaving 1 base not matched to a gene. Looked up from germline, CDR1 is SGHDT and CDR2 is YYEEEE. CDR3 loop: CASSLTGVGNTIYF. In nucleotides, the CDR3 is TGTGCCAGCAGCTTGACAGGGGTTGGAAACACCATATATTTT.

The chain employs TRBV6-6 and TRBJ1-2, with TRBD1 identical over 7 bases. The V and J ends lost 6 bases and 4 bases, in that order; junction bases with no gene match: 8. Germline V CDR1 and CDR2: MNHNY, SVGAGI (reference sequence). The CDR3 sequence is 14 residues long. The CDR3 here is CASRSGTVLYGYTF. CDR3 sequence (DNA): TGTGCCAGCAGATCCGGGACAGTCCTCTATGGCTACACCTTC.

The CDR3 region is CASSPFTAGGLETQYF. CDR3 DNA: TGTGCCAGCAGCCCCTTCACAGCGGGGGGGCTAGAGACCCAGTACTTC. The chain links TRBV7-3 to TRBJ2-5; 10 bases fit TRBD2. Germline values: CDR1 SGHTA, CDR2 FQGTGA. The trim removed 5 bases at V and 4 bases at J, leaving 10 bases unmatched. The CDR3 length is 16 residues.

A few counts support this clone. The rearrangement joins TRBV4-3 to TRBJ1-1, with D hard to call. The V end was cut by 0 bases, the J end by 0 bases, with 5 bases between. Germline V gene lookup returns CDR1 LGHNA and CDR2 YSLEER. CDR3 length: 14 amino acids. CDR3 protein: CASSQDGVNTEAFF. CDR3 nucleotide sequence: TGCGCCAGCAGCCAAGACGGGGTGAACACTGAAGCTTTCTTT.

The chain's CDR3 is CASSQDITSTDTQYF. The CDR3 DNA sequence: TGCGCCAGCAGCCAAGACATTACTAGCACAGATACGCAGTATTTT. The chain links TRBV4-3 to TRBJ2-3; D ambiguous. Germline CDR1 and CDR2: LGHNA and YSLEER. Trimming shortened V by 0 bases and J by 0 bases, and 7 bases separated the two germline ends. The CDR3 totals 15 residues.

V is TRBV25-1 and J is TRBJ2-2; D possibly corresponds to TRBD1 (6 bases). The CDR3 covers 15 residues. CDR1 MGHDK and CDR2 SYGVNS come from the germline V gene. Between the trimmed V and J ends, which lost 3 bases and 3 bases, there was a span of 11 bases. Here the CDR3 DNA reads TGTGCCAGCAGTGACGACAGGACCTACACCGGGGAGCTGTTTTTT. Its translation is CASSDDRTYTGELFF.

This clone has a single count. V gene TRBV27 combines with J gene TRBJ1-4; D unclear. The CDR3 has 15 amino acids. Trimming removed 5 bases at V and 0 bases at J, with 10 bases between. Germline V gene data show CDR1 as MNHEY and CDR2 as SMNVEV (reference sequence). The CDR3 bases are TGTGCCAGCAGTCTCTACAGAGCAACTAATGAAAAACTGTTTTTT. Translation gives CASSLYRATNEKLFF.

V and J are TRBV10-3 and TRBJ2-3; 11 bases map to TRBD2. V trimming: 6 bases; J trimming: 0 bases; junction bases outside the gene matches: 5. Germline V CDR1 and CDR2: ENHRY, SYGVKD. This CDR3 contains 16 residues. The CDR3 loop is CAISPTSGISTDTQYF. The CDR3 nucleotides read TGTGCCATCAGCCCGACTAGCGGGATCAGCACAGATACGCAGTATTTT.

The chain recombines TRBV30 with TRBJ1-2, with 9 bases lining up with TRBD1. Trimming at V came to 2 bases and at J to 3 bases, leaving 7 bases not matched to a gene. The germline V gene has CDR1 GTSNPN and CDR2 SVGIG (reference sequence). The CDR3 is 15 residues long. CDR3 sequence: CAWSPGTGGYYGYTF. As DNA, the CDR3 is TGTGCCTGGAGTCCAGGAACAGGGGGCTACTATGGCTACACCTTC.

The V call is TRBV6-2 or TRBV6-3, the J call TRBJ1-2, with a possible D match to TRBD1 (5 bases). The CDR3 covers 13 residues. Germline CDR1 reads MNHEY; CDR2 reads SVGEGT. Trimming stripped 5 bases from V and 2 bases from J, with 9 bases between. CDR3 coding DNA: TGTGCCAGCAGTAAGACAGAGAACTATGGCTACACCTTC. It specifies CASSKTENYGYTF.

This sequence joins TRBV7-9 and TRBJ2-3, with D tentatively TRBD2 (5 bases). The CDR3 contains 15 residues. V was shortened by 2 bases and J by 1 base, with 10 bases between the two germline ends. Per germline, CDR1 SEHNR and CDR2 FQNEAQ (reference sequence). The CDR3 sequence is CASSLFFGGTDTQYF. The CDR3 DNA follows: TGTGCCAGCAGCTTATTCTTCGGGGGCACAGATACGCAGTATTTT. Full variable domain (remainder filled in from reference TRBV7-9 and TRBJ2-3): DTGVSQNPRHKITKRGQNVTFRCDPISEHNRLYWYRQTLGQGPEFLTYFQNEAQLEKSRLLSDRFSAERPKGSFSTLEIQRTEQGDSAMYLCASSLFFGGTDTQYFGPGTRLTVL.